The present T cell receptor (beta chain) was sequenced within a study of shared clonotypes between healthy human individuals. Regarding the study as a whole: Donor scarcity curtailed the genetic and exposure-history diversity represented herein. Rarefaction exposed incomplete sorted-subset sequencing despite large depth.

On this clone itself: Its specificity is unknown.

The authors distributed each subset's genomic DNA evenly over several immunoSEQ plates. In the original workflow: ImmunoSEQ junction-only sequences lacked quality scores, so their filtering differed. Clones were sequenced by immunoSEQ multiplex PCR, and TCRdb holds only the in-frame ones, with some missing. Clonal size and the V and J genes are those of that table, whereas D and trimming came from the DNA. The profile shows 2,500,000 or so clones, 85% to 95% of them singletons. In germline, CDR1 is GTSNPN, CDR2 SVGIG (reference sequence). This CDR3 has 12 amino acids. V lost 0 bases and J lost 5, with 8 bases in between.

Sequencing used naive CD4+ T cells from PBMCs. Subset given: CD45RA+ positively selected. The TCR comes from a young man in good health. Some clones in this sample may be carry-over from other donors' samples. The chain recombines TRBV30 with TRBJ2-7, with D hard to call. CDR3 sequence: CAWSVVGNEQYF. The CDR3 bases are TGTGCCTGGAGTGTGGTGGGAAACGAGCAGTACTTC.